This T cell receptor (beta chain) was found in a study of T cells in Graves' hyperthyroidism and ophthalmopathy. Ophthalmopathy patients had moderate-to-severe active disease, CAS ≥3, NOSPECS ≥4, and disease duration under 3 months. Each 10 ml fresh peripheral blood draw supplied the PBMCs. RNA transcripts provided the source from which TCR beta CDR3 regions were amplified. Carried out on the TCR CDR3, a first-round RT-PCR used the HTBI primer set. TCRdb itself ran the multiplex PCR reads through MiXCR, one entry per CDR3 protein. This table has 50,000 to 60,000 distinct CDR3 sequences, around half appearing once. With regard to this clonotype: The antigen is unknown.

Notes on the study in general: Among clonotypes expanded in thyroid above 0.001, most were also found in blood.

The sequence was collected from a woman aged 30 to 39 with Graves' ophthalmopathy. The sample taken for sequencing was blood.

CDR3 coding DNA: TGTGCCACCGAAGGGCGAGCGGGAGGGGGTTACAATGAGCAGTATTTT. This translates into CATEGRAGGGYNEQYF. The J gene is TRBJ2-3, the V gene TRBV2; 10 positions match TRBD2. The CDR3 spans 16 residues. The V gene's germline CDR1 is SNHLY and CDR2 FYNNEI. Losses at the gene ends were 10 bases for V and 11 bases for J; bases not matched to a gene: 21.